This T cell receptor beta chain was captured in a study of T cells after yellow fever vaccination. Whole-study results and caveats: There was a possibility that FACS-sorted repertoires contained abundant clonotypes contaminating from the bulk population.

TCRdb re-called the 5' RACE reads through MiXCR, storing one row per CDR3 protein. The top ten hold roughly 3.3% of the sample, which has about 260,000 distinct CDR3 sequences, around 5.2% seen once. There are a few counts of this clonotype. Its target is unknown. The TCR was taken from a man younger than 30 who received the YFV17D yellow fever vaccine. The sample was CD4+ T cells sorted from PBMCs, taken on the day of the yellow fever booster vaccination.

The CDR3 region is CASSLGQSNEKLFF. For the CDR3, the DNA is TGTGCCAGCAGTTTAGGACAGTCTAATGAAAAACTGTTTTTT. The V and J genes are TRBV28 and TRBJ1-4, with a tentative D call TRBD1 (6 bases). The CDR3 length is 14 residues. Germline V lookup: CDR1 MDHEN, CDR2 SYDVKM. V lost 2 bases, J lost 3 bases, and 7 bases lay in between.